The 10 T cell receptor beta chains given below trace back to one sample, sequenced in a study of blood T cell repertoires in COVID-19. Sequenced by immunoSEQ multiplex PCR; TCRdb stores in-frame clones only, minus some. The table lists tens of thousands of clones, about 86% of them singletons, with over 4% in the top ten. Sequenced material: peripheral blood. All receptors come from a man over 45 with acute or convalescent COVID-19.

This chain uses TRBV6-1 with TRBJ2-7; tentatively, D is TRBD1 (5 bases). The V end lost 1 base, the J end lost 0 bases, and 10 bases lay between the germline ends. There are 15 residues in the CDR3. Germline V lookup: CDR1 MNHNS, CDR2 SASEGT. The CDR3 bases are TGTGCCAGCAGTGAAGGAACAGGCAGCTCCTACGAGCAGTACTTC. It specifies CASSEGTGSSYEQYF.

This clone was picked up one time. The CDR3 DNA follows: TGTGCCAGCAGTTATTTGAGGGGGCTTACTAACTATGGCTACACCTTC. Protein: CASSYLRGLTNYGYTF. The chain has TRBV6-5 and TRBJ1-2; 7 bases match TRBD1. Per the germline V gene, CDR1 is MNHEY and CDR2 is SVGAGI. J lost 0 bases, V lost 3 bases, and 7 bases had no gene match. There are 16 residues in the CDR3.

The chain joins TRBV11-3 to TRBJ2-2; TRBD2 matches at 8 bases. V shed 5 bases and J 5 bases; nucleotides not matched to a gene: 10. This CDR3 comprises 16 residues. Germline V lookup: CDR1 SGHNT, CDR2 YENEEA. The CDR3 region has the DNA TGTGCCAGCAGCCGCACGGGGGGGCCGGAAACCGGGGAGCTGTTTTTT. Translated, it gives CASSRTGGPETGELFF. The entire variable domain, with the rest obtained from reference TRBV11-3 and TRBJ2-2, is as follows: EAGVVQSPRYKIIEKKQPVAFWCNPISGHNTLYWYLQNLGQGPELLIRYENEEAVDDSQLPKDRFSAERLKGVDSTLKIQPAELGDSAVYLCASSRTGGPETGELFFGEGSRLTVL.

For the CDR3, the DNA is TGTGCCTGGAGCCTCCTCAGCCTGACAGACGAGCAGTACTTC. It codes for CAWSLLSLTDEQYF. The chain has TRBV30 and TRBJ2-7; possibly TRBD1 for D (5 bases). Germline V gives CDR1 GTSNPN, CDR2 SVGIG (reference sequence). The CDR3 has 14 residues. V lost 3 bases and J lost 5, with 17 bases in between. Full variable domain (remainder filled in from reference TRBV30 and TRBJ2-7): SQTIHQWPATLVQPVGSPLSLECTVEGTSNPNLYWYRQAAGRGLQLLFYSVGIGQISSEVPQNLSASRPQDRQFILSSKKLLLSDSGFYLCAWSLLSLTDEQYFGPGTRLTVT.

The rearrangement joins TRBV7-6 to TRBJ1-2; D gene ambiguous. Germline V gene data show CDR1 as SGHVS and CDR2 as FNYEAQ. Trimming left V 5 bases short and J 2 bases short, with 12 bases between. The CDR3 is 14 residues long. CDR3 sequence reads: CASSATNSNYGYTF. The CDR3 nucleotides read TGTGCCAGCAGCGCGACGAATAGCAACTATGGCTACACCTTC.

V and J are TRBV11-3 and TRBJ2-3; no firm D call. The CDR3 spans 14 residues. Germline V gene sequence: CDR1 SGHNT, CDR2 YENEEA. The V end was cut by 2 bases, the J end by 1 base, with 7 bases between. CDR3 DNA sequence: TGTGCCAGCAGCTTACTCTCCGGCACAGATACGCAGTATTTT. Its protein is CASSLLSGTDTQYF.

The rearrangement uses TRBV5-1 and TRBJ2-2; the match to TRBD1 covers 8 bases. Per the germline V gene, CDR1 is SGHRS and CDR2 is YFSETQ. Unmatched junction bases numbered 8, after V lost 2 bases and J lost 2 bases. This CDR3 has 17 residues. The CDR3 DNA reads TGCGCCAGCAGCTTCCCAGGGGGCGCGGGAAACACCGGGGAGCTGTTTTTT. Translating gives CASSFPGGAGNTGELFF.

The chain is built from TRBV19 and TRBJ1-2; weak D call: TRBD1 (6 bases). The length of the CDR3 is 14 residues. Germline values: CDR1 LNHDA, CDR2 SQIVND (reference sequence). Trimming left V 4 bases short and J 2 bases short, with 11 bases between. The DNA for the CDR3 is TGTGCCAGTAGTAAGGGGGTTTCCAACTATGGCTACACCTTC. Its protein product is CASSKGVSNYGYTF.

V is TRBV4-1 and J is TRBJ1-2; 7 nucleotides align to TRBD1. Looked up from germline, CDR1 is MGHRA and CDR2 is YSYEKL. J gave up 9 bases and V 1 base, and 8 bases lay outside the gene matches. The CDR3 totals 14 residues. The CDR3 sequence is CASSQAGTELRYTF. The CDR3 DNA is TGCGCCAGCAGCCAAGCTGGGACAGAACTTCGCTACACCTTC.

CDR3 sequence reads: CASRPSGDSDTQYF. The CDR3 coding sequence is TGTGCCAGCAGACCTAGCGGGGACTCAGATACGCAGTATTTT. This chain uses TRBV6-2 or TRBV6-3 with TRBJ2-3; 9 bases map to TRBD2. Trimming cost V 6 bases and J 4 bases; bases outside gene matches: 5. The CDR3 loop spans 14 amino acids. Germline values: CDR1 MNHEY, CDR2 SVGEGT.